A selection of T cell receptor beta chains follows, all from one sample in a study of a mutant IDH1 vaccine in newly diagnosed glioma. Antigens of these TCRs are unknown. This table comes from immunoSEQ multiplex PCR, and its TCRdb copy is limited to in-frame clones, with some not included. Found here are tens of thousands of clones, around 76% of them singletons; the top ten hold about 3.8%. The sequencing here drew on PBMCs, taken from a glioma patient whose treatment included an IDH1 peptide vaccine. The receptors come from a man aged 35-49 years with glioma. Some clones in this sample may be carry-over from other donors' samples. Each CDR3 is given with its conserved first and last residue. A D gene is named only where the DNA matches it firmly. A clone size is listed for some rows: how often the clone was seen (once, few, many), or a class if it is expanded.

V gene	clone size	D gene	J gene	CDR3 DNA	CDR3 protein
TRBV10-3	NA	NA	TRBJ1-2	TGTGCCATAGACGGAGGGCCTAACTATGGCTACACCTTC	CAIDGGPNYGYTF
TRBV27	NA	NA	TRBJ1-4	TGTGCCAGCAAAACAAAGGCTGGGGCATACCTTTTT	CASKTKAGAYLF
TRBV18	few	NA	TRBJ1-1	TGTGCCAGCTCACGAATGGATCTAACTCAGGGTCGGATCTTT	CASSRMDLTQGRIF
TRBV6-4	few	NA	TRBJ2-2	TGTGCCAGCAGTGACTCGGACACCGGGGAGCTGTTTTTT	CASSDSDTGELFF
TRBV15	NA	NA	TRBJ1-1	TGTGCCACCAGCAGAGAGTTGGAGAACACTGAAGCTTTCTTT	CATSRELENTEAFF
TRBV27	NA	NA	TRBJ1-1	TGTGCCACCACGCGGGGGGGAGCTTCAAACACTGAAGCTTTCTTT	CATTRGGASNTEAFF
TRBV5-1	NA	TRBD2	TRBJ2-1	TGCGCCAGCAGCTTGGAGCCTAGCGGGGGGGATCACTACAATGAGCAGTTCTTC	CASSLEPSGGDHYNEQFF
TRBV11-2	NA	NA	TRBJ2-5	TGTGCCAGCAGCTTAGGCCAGACTAGTCAAGAGACCCAGTACTTC	CASSLGQTSQETQYF
TRBV6-6	once	TRBD1	TRBJ2-2	TGTGCCAGCAGGATCGGACAGGGGAACACCGGGGAGCTGTTTTTT	CASRIGQGNTGELFF
TRBV30	NA	NA	TRBJ1-5	TGTGCCTGGAGTACGGGTACCCGGCCCCAGCATTTT	CAWSTGTRPQHF
TRBV30	NA	TRBD1	TRBJ1-3	TGTGCCTGGAGTCCAGGGACAGCCGGAAACACCATATATTTT	CAWSPGTAGNTIYF
TRBV5-4	NA	NA	TRBJ1-2	TGTGCCAGCAGTTCGGGGGGCGGCTACTATGGCTACACCTTC	CASSSGGGYYGYTF
TRBV9	NA	TRBD2	TRBJ2-5	TGTGCCAGCAGCGTCGGTCCGGGGGGTCACCAAGAGACCCAGTACTTC	CASSVGPGGHQETQYF